These 28 T cell receptor beta chains were sequenced from one sample in a study of STAT5B mutations in CD4+ large granular lymphocyte leukemia. Measured with immunoSEQ multiplex PCR; TCRdb has only the in-frame clones, and not every one. The repertoire holds tens of thousands of clones, with roughly 72% as singletons. Sequenced sample: CD4+ T cells from blood buffy coats. All receptors derive from a human donor in good health.

This clone has only a few counts. The CDR3 reads CASSEIGSRQGTQYF. CDR3 coding DNA: TGCGCCAGCAGTGAGATAGGGTCACGCCAGGGGACCCAGTACTTC. V usage is TRBV10-2 and J usage is TRBJ2-5; D might be TRBD1 (5 bases). The CDR3 has 15 residues. Trimming cost V 2 bases and J 7 bases, with 17 bases left between them. Germline loops: CDR1 WSHSY, CDR2 SAAADI.

The CDR3 coding sequence is TGTGCCACCTTCTTGGACACCATATATTTT. Translating gives CATFLDTIYF. This chain uses TRBV10-3 with TRBJ1-3; no clear D. V lost 10 bases and J 8 bases, leaving 9 bases between the germline ends. This CDR3 is 10 amino acids long. Germline CDR1 reads ENHRY; CDR2 reads SYGVKD.

V is TRBV10-3 and J is TRBJ2-7; D unresolved. CDR1 is ENHRY and CDR2 is SYGVKD in the germline V gene. The CDR3 length is 13 residues. V dropped 9 bases and J dropped 3 bases, with 15 bases sitting between them. This CDR3 reads CAIQSQLGYEQYF. The CDR3 region has the DNA TGTGCCATTCAGTCCCAACTTGGCTACGAGCAGTACTTC.

This chain links TRBV12-5 with TRBJ2-7; possibly TRBD2 for D (5 bases). The CDR3 is 15 amino acids. The V gene lost 9 bases and the J gene lost 4 bases, with 22 bases spanning the gap. The germline CDR1 and CDR2 sequences are LGHNT and FRNRAP. Written as DNA, the CDR3 is TGTGCTAGCAAAGCCTCGGGCCTTACGGGGTACGAGCAGTACTTC. Translation gives CASKASGLTGYEQYF.

The chain employs TRBV5-1 and TRBJ1-2; no firm D call. CDR3 length equals 15 residues. Between the trimmed V and J ends, which lost 0 bases and 2 bases, there was a span of 11 bases. The germline CDR1 and CDR2 sequences are SGHRS and YFSETQ. The CDR3 here is CASSLVTPGNYGYTF. CDR3 DNA sequence: TGCGCCAGCAGCTTGGTAACCCCGGGGAACTATGGCTACACCTTC.

The chain couples TRBV18 to TRBJ1-2, with 8 bases lining up with TRBD1. Looked up from germline, CDR1 is KGHSH and CDR2 is LQKENI. CDR3 size: 13 residues. V trimming: 6 bases; J trimming: 7 bases; junction bases outside the gene matches: 7. The chain's CDR3 is CASSPDRVGGYTF. CDR3 bases: TGTGCCAGCTCCCCGGACAGGGTCGGTGGCTACACCTTC.

This chain links TRBV19 with TRBJ2-7, with 10 positions matching TRBD2. V lost 2 bases to trimming and J lost 2 bases; unmatched junction nucleotides: 0. The CDR3 sequence is 14 residues long. Germline CDR1 and CDR2: LNHDA and SQIVND (reference sequence). CDR3 amino acids: CASSITSGAYEQYF. CDR3 bases: TGTGCCAGTAGTATAACTAGCGGGGCCTACGAGCAGTACTTC.

V gene TRBV7-2 combines with J gene TRBJ1-5; D unclear. Germline V gene lookup returns CDR1 SGHTA and CDR2 FQGNSA. Trimming shortened V by 1 base and J by 3 bases, and 10 bases separated the two germline ends. This CDR3 is built from 15 residues. The CDR3: CASSLEGGINQPQHF. For the CDR3, the DNA is TGTGCCAGCAGCTTAGAGGGAGGTATCAATCAGCCCCAGCATTTT.

There are a few counts of this clone. The V and J genes are TRBV20-1 and TRBJ1-2, with D unresolved. V lost 0 bases and J 14 bases, leaving 13 bases between the germline ends. The CDR3 consists of 11 residues. Germline loops: CDR1 DFQATT, CDR2 SNEGSKA (reference sequence). CDR3 residues: CSARDGAVRTF. The DNA of the CDR3 is TGCAGTGCTAGAGATGGAGCAGTGAGGACCTTC.

In its sample, this clone was seen a few times. The chain is built from TRBV7-2 and TRBJ1-5, with TRBD1 matching 7 bases. Germline V gene sequence: CDR1 SGHTA, CDR2 FQGNSA. The V segment lost 5 bases and the J segment 2 bases; nucleotides outside the gene matches: 3. The CDR3 has 14 residues. Here the CDR3 DNA reads TGTGCCAGCAGCGCGCAGGGGGGCAATCAGCCCCAGCATTTT. Amino acids: CASSAQGGNQPQHF.

This clone was recorded only once. Other DNA sequences in the sample encode the same CDR3. The chain links TRBV7-2 to TRBJ1-2, with TRBD1 matching over 9 bases. The CDR3 is 14 amino acids. Trimming at V came to 3 bases and at J to 2 bases, leaving 1 base not matched to a gene. Germline CDR1 and CDR2: SGHTA and FQGNSA. This CDR3 reads CASSLGQGNYGYTF. The CDR3 region has the DNA TGTGCCAGCAGCTTGGGACAGGGAAACTATGGCTACACCTTC. Full variable domain (remainder filled in from reference TRBV7-2 and TRBJ1-2): GAGVSQSPSNKVTEKGKDVELRCDPISGHTALYWYRQSLGQGLEFLIYFQGNSAPDKSGLPSDRFSAERTGGSVSTLTIQRTQQEDSAVYLCASSLGQGNYGYTFGSGTRLTVV.

The rearrangement links TRBV10-3 to TRBJ1-1; no clear D. Trimming removed 7 bases from V and 0 bases from J, with 9 bases in between. Germline V gives CDR1 ENHRY, CDR2 SYGVKD. The CDR3 has 13 amino acids. This CDR3 reads CAINPGLNTEAFF. CDR3 sequence (DNA): TGTGCCATCAACCCGGGCCTGAACACTGAAGCTTTCTTT.

For the CDR3, the DNA is TGCGCCAGCAGCTTTGCTGGGACCGAAGGTGGGGGTACGCAGTATTTT. It yields the protein CASSFAGTEGGGTQYF. The chain joins TRBV5-1 to TRBJ2-3; tentatively, D is TRBD1 or TRBD2 (5 bases each). V lost 2 bases and J 8 bases, leaving 21 bases between the germline ends. The germline gives CDR1 SGHRS, CDR2 YFSETQ. This CDR3 has 16 residues.

V and J are TRBV2 and TRBJ1-2; weak D call: TRBD1 (5 bases). This CDR3 region has 16 residues. In germline, CDR1 is SNHLY, CDR2 FYNNEI. With 1 base removed from V and 4 bases from J, the gap between germline ends came to 16 bases. The CDR3 DNA is TGTGCCAGCAGTGAAGGGGGTGGGGCCTCGGCCTATGGCTACACCTTC. This codes for CASSEGGGASAYGYTF.

CDR3 sequence (DNA): TGCGCCAGCAGCTCGGGAACTATGGATACGCAGTATTTT. Residues: CASSSGTMDTQYF. This chain uses TRBV5-1 with TRBJ2-3; D might be TRBD2 (5 bases). Trimming removed 3 bases from V and 6 bases from J, with 11 bases in between. The CDR3 sequence is 13 residues long. The V gene's germline CDR1 is SGHRS and CDR2 YFSETQ. Looking up the rest from reference TRBV5-1 and TRBJ2-3 gives the full variable domain: KAGVTQTPRYLIKTRGQQVTLSCSPISGHRSVSWYQQTPGQGLQFLFEYFSETQRNKGNFPGRFSGRQFSNSRSEMNVSTLELGDSALYLCASSSGTMDTQYFGPGTRLTVL.

This chain uses TRBV5-1 with TRBJ2-1; 12 positions match TRBD2. The germline V gene has CDR1 SGHRS and CDR2 YFSETQ. This CDR3 has 15 amino acids. J lost 6 bases, V lost 3 bases, and 4 bases had no gene match. DNA of the CDR3: TGCGCCAGCAGCTCGGGACTAGCGGGCGTCAATGAGCAGTTCTTC. This gives the protein CASSSGLAGVNEQFF.

Details on this clone: One end of the junction does not line up with germline, which may come from a read error. The rearrangement uses TRBV6-5 and TRBJ1-1; the D is unclear. The CDR3 extends over 12 amino acids. CDR1 is MNHEY, CDR2 SVGAGI, per germline. The CDR3 is CASADMTDRILF. CDR3 nucleotides: TGTGCCAGCGCAGACATGACGGACCGGATCCTCTTT.

V and J are TRBV11-2 and TRBJ2-5, with D possibly matching TRBD1 (6 bases). The V gene lost 2 bases and the J gene lost 2 bases, with 12 bases spanning the gap. The CDR3 covers 15 residues. Germline V lookup: CDR1 SGHAT, CDR2 FQNNGV. CDR3 region: CASSLRGGDQETQYF. The CDR3 nucleotides read TGTGCCAGCAGCTTACGAGGGGGTGATCAAGAGACCCAGTACTTC.

As to this clone: Its ends do not fully match the called genes, so a read error is possible. V usage is TRBV6-5 and J usage is TRBJ2-7; 8 nucleotides line up with TRBD1. The CDR3 runs 12 residues. Germline loops: CDR1 MNHEY, CDR2 SVGAGI. The CDR3: CASSETGVSPLF. The CDR3 DNA follows: TGTGCCAGCAGTGAGACAGGGGTTTCCCCACTATTC.

This chain connects TRBV20-1 to TRBJ2-5; D ambiguous. Germline CDR1 is DFQATT and CDR2 is SNEGSKA (reference sequence). The CDR3 is made up of 11 amino acids. The V and J ends lost 2 bases and 5 bases respectively, with 6 bases between them. The CDR3 sequence is CSARPRETQYF. CDR3 coding DNA: TGCAGTGCTAGACCTCGGGAGACCCAGTACTTC.

This clone showed up just a few times. This chain connects TRBV27 to TRBJ2-2; D may match TRBD1 or TRBD2 (5 bases each). The CDR3 sequence is 14 residues long. Looked up from germline, CDR1 is MNHEY and CDR2 is SMNVEV (reference sequence). Trimming stripped 8 bases from V and 5 bases from J, with 15 bases between. The CDR3 sequence is CASRGSGTTGELFF. DNA of the CDR3: TGTGCCAGCCGGGGATCGGGGACGACCGGGGAGCTGTTTTTT.

This chain uses TRBV9 with TRBJ2-3; 9 bases fit TRBD2. The CDR3 runs to 16 residues. The V and J ends lost 3 bases and 3 bases, in that order; junction bases with no gene match: 8. Germline lookup yields CDR1 SGDLS and CDR2 YYNGEE. This chain's CDR3 is CASSASGGRRTDTQYF. The CDR3 DNA reads TGTGCCAGCAGCGCAAGCGGGGGGCGAAGGACAGATACGCAGTATTTT.

The chain is built from TRBV29-1 and TRBJ1-5; TRBD1 might be the D (6 bases). Germline assignment: CDR1 SQVTM and CDR2 ANQGSEA. This CDR3 has 14 residues. Trimming removed 4 bases from V and 3 bases from J, with 13 bases in between. The CDR3 sequence is CSVVAQGNNQPQHF. The CDR3, as DNA: TGCAGCGTTGTAGCGCAGGGGAACAATCAGCCCCAGCATTTT.

The chain couples TRBV5-1 to TRBJ2-7; D is possibly TRBD1 (6 bases). The CDR3 length is 14 residues. In germline, CDR1 is SGHRS, CDR2 YFSETQ. The V gene lost 4 bases and the J gene lost 5 bases, with 16 bases spanning the gap. Here the CDR3 DNA reads TGCGCCAGCAGCCTCCTGTTTGGGACAAACGAGCAGTACTTC. It specifies CASSLLFGTNEQYF.

This clone was observed a handful of times. V is TRBV28 and J is TRBJ1-2; 7 bases align to TRBD1. Germline CDR1 is MDHEN and CDR2 is SYDVKM. The CDR3 is made up of 15 amino acids. With V trimmed by 2 bases and J by 5 bases, 8 bases remained unmatched. The DNA of the CDR3 is TGTGCCAGCAGTTTACCGACAGGGAATTGGTATGGCTACACCTTC. Translating gives CASSLPTGNWYGYTF.

The chain has TRBV6-5 and TRBJ1-1; the D is unclear. Germline assignment: CDR1 MNHEY and CDR2 SVGAGI. Deletions cut 5 bases from V and 3 bases from J, with 10 bases between. The CDR3 is made up of 13 amino acids. Here the CDR3 DNA reads TGTGCCAGCAGTAGAGGGTTGGACACTGAAGCTTTCTTT. Encoded protein: CASSRGLDTEAFF.

The chain carries TRBV28 and TRBJ1-5, with a weak D call TRBD1 (6 bases). Trimming removed 1 base at V and 5 bases at J, with 9 bases between. The V gene's germline CDR1 is MDHEN and CDR2 SYDVKM. This CDR3 comprises 14 residues. CDR3 in DNA: TGTGCCAGCAGTTTATCGGGGGGGCATCAGCCCCAGCATTTT. Translation: CASSLSGGHQPQHF.

The CDR3 coding sequence is TGCGCCAGCAGTGATGGGGATAACACTGAAGCTTTCTTT. Its translation: CASSDGDNTEAFF. The gene calls are TRBV10-2 and TRBJ1-1, with D uncertain. Looked up from germline, CDR1 is WSHSY and CDR2 is SAAADI. Trimming cost V 3 bases and J 2 bases, with 7 bases left between them. CDR3 size: 13 residues.